A single sample gave rise to the 16 T cell receptor beta chains below, sequenced in a study of blood T cell repertoires in COVID-19. Profiled with immunoSEQ multiplex PCR; TCRdb holds only in-frame clones, not every one. The profile shows 150,000 to 200,000 clones, just over 85% of them singletons. The sample consisted of peripheral blood. The receptors originated from a man between 45 and 60 years old with active or convalescent COVID-19.

V gene TRBV29-1 combines with J gene TRBJ1-3; a possible D gene is TRBD1 (6 bases). The CDR3 sequence is 16 residues long. Trimming left V 3 bases short and J 1 base short, with 16 bases between. CDR1 SQVTM and CDR2 ANQGSEA come from the germline V gene. As DNA, the CDR3 is TGCAGCGTTGAGCTCTTCGGGGGGGCGTCTGGAAACACCATATATTTT. Its translation: CSVELFGGASGNTIYF.

This chain connects TRBV6-5 to TRBJ1-3; 8 bases are a match to TRBD1. J gave up 0 bases and V 6 bases, and 4 bases lay outside the gene matches. This CDR3 has 15 amino acids. CDR1 MNHEY and CDR2 SVGAGI come from the germline V gene. Here the CDR3 reads CASRTGQGSGNTIYF. In DNA form, the CDR3 reads TGTGCCAGCAGGACTGGACAGGGCTCTGGAAACACCATATATTTT.

The chain is built from TRBV27 and TRBJ2-1; D is possibly TRBD1 (6 bases). CDR1 is MNHEY, CDR2 SMNVEV, per germline (reference sequence). The CDR3 contains 15 residues. V lost 5 bases and J lost 4, with 15 bases in between. The CDR3 DNA is TGTGCCAGCAGTCAAGTGCAGGGGTTATACAATGAGCAGTTCTTC. This sequence encodes CASSQVQGLYNEQFF.

In its sample, this clone was seen once. The chain carries TRBV30 and TRBJ1-6, with D tentatively TRBD1 (6 bases). The CDR3 is made up of 14 amino acids. Germline assignment: CDR1 GTSNPN and CDR2 SVGIG (reference sequence). V was shortened by 4 bases and J by 5 bases, with 12 bases between the two germline ends. The CDR3 coding sequence is TGTGCCTGGATAACCGGGACAAATAATTCACCCCTCCACTTT. Amino acid sequence: CAWITGTNNSPLHF.

This chain uses TRBV3-1 (or the pseudogene TRBV3-2) with TRBJ1-6; maybe TRBD1 (5 bases). V lost 1 base and J 7 bases, leaving 8 bases between the germline ends. The CDR3 sequence is 14 residues long. Germline CDR1 reads LGHDT; CDR2 reads YNNKEL (reference sequence). The chain's CDR3 is CASSQGAGNSPLHF. The CDR3 coding sequence is TGTGCCAGCAGCCAAGGAGCAGGGAATTCACCCCTCCACTTT.

The chain couples TRBV6-6 to TRBJ2-1; tentatively, D is TRBD2 (5 bases). The CDR3 has 14 residues. Germline CDR1 MNHNY, CDR2 SVGAGI (reference sequence). V gave up 7 bases and J gave up 3 bases, with 13 bases separating them. In DNA form, the CDR3 reads TGTGCCAGCACCCTGACTATGGTCTACAATGAGCAGTTCTTC. It specifies CASTLTMVYNEQFF.

The chain recombines TRBV4-2 with TRBJ1-2; TRBD1 matches 7 bases. The germline CDR1 and CDR2 sequences are LGHNA and YNFKEQ. The CDR3 is 14 amino acids. The junction had 6 bases not matched to a gene; V was cut back by 0 bases and J by 8 bases. Written as DNA, the CDR3 is TGTGCCAGCAGCCAAGATACAGGGGAAAAGGGCTACACCTTC. Residues: CASSQDTGEKGYTF.

This clone occurred once. This rearrangement joins TRBV7-2 to TRBJ2-5; no clear D gene. Germline CDR1 is SGHTA and CDR2 is FQGNSA. V was shortened by 5 bases and J by 3 bases, with 13 bases between the two germline ends. This CDR3 has 14 amino acids. The CDR3 bases are TGTGCCAGCAGCGCTGAGAATGCGGAAGAGACCCAGTACTTC. Residues: CASSAENAEETQYF.

Only one count was recorded for this clone. An end of the junction differs from the germline gene, which may be a read error. This chain links TRBV3-1 (or the pseudogene TRBV3-2) with TRBJ2-3; D might be TRBD2 (5 bases). The CDR3 is 12 residues long. Germline CDR1 LGHDT, CDR2 YNNKEL (reference sequence). CDR3 region: CASSQGISGVAF. The DNA for the CDR3 is TGTGCCAGCAGCCAAGGTATAAGCGGCGTCGCTTTT.

The chain recombines TRBV29-1 with TRBJ2-2; tentatively, D is TRBD1 (6 bases). Trimming cost V 6 bases and J 0 bases, with 11 bases left between them. Germline V gene sequence: CDR1 SQVTM, CDR2 ANQGSEA. The CDR3 totals 14 residues. The CDR3 coding sequence is TGCAGCGTCATGACAGGCCCGAACACCGGGGAGCTGTTTTTT. It encodes CSVMTGPNTGELFF.

This chain uses TRBV28 with TRBJ1-1, with a weak D call TRBD1 (5 bases). V was pared by 6 bases and J by 12 bases, with 17 bases between. Germline loops: CDR1 MDHEN, CDR2 SYDVKM. The CDR3 extends over 12 amino acids. CDR3 DNA sequence: TGTGCCAGCAGACATCAGGGATCTGAGACTTTCTTT. Translated, it gives CASRHQGSETFF.

This chain links TRBV6-2 or TRBV6-3 with TRBJ2-7; 8 bases are a match to TRBD2. CDR3 length: 14 amino acids. Germline CDR1 and CDR2: MNHEY and SVGEGT. The V segment lost 6 bases and the J segment 1 base; nucleotides outside the gene matches: 5. The CDR3 is CASSPAGESYEQYF. The CDR3 region has the DNA TGTGCCAGCAGCCCAGCGGGAGAGTCCTACGAGCAGTACTTC.

This chain joins TRBV5-1 and TRBJ2-5; 9 positions agree with TRBD2. V was pared by 0 bases and J by 4 bases, with 4 bases of the junction left unmatched. Per the germline V gene, CDR1 is SGHRS and CDR2 is YFSETQ. This CDR3 comprises 15 residues. CDR3 amino acids: CASSLVAGAIETQYF. The CDR3 DNA reads as TGCGCCAGCAGCTTGGTAGCGGGGGCCATAGAGACCCAGTACTTC.

This clone was observed a single time. The chain recombines TRBV30 with TRBJ1-2; perhaps TRBD1 as D (5 bases). Germline assignment: CDR1 GTSNPN and CDR2 SVGIG (reference sequence). CDR3 size: 15 residues. V lost 0 bases and J lost 2, with 13 bases in between. As DNA, the CDR3 is TGTGCCTGGAGTGTAAGACAGCCAGCCAACTATGGCTACACCTTC. Translation: CAWSVRQPANYGYTF.

This rearrangement joins TRBV19 to TRBJ1-4; a weak D match, TRBD1 (5 bases). Germline lookup yields CDR1 LNHDA and CDR2 SQIVND (reference sequence). Trimming cost V 7 bases and J 7 bases, with 16 bases left between them. The CDR3 runs 14 residues. The CDR3 bases are TGTGCCAGTAAAGTAGGGGCGGCGAGTGAAAAACTGTTTTTT. This codes for CASKVGAASEKLFF. Supplemented by reference TRBV19 and TRBJ1-4, the full variable domain reads DGGITQSPKYLFRKEGQNVTLSCEQNLNHDAMYWYRQDPGQGLRLIYYSQIVNDFQKGDIAEGYSVSREKKESFPLTVTSAQKNPTAFYLCASKVGAASEKLFFGSGTQLSVL.

The chain couples TRBV7-2 to TRBJ1-1, with D hard to call. Germline values: CDR1 SGHTA, CDR2 FQGNSA. Trimming removed 4 bases from V and 5 bases from J, with 17 bases in between. The CDR3 loop spans 15 amino acids. The CDR3 DNA reads as TGTGCCAGCAGCTCCTTCCCTTGGCCGGGGACTGAAGCTTTCTTT. It encodes CASSSFPWPGTEAFF.